The 30 T cell receptor beta chains below all came from one sample that was sequenced in a study of vaccination effects on CD4 cells after COVID-19. No antigen is known for these receptors. Before sequencing, viral peptide pools were used by the ViraFEST assay to expand antigen-specific CD4+ T cells. Culture proceeded for about ten days, and CD4+ T cells were then isolated. A positive SARS-CoV-2 PCR test fell between March and December 2020. Here immunoSEQ multiplex PCR was the method, and the copy in TCRdb shows in-frame clones only, minus some. The table lists tens of thousands of clones, about 81% of them singletons. Material: CD4+ T cells from PBMCs cultured with a peptide pool, obtained before COVID-19 vaccination. The receptor set was obtained from a human donor who had a prior SARS-CoV-2 infection.

The chain employs TRBV6-5 and TRBJ1-3; D is ambiguous. Trimming took 5 bases from V and 1 from J, leaving 12 bases between them. The V gene's germline CDR1 is MNHEY and CDR2 SVGAGI. This CDR3 has 15 residues. CDR3 coding DNA: TGTGCCAGCAGTCCCCCCGCTGGGTCTGGAAACACCATATATTTT. As protein: CASSPPAGSGNTIYF.

This rearrangement joins TRBV5-1 to TRBJ2-3, with D possibly matching TRBD1 (6 bases). Trimming removed 6 bases at V and 0 bases at J, with 11 bases between. The CDR3 covers 14 residues. Germline V CDR1 and CDR2: SGHRS, YFSETQ. This CDR3 reads CASTVGASTDTQYF. The CDR3 DNA reads as TGCGCCAGCACCGTGGGGGCTAGCACAGATACGCAGTATTTT.

This clone was seen a single time. CDR3 in amino acids: CASSVTGGEETQYF. CDR3 DNA: TGTGCCAGTAGTGTTACAGGGGGCGAAGAGACCCAGTACTTC. This chain uses TRBV19 with TRBJ2-5; TRBD1 matches at 9 bases. Germline V gives CDR1 LNHDA, CDR2 SQIVND (reference sequence). Unmatched junction bases numbered 4, after V lost 5 bases and J lost 3 bases. This CDR3 has 14 amino acids.

The chain links TRBV4-2 to TRBJ1-2; D gene unclear. Germline V gene data show CDR1 as LGHNA and CDR2 as YNFKEQ. V gave up 4 bases and J gave up 2 bases, with 14 bases separating them. The CDR3 runs 15 residues. CDR3 coding DNA: TGTGCCAGCAGCCGATCACCCGACGAGAACTATGGCTACACCTTC. It codes for CASSRSPDENYGYTF.

The rearrangement uses TRBV18 and TRBJ1-3; TRBD1 matches 10 bases. CDR3 length: 18 residues. With 4 bases clipped from V and 0 bases from J, the junction kept 9 bases outside the gene matches. The germline gives CDR1 KGHSH, CDR2 LQKENI. The CDR3 protein is CASSRGTGEGSSGNTIYF. CDR3 in DNA: TGTGCCAGCTCACGGGGGACAGGGGAAGGCTCCTCTGGAAACACCATATATTTT.

The chain links TRBV5-6 to TRBJ2-1; 9 bases map to TRBD2. The J segment lost 4 bases and the V segment lost 0 bases, leaving 2 bases of the junction unmatched. The CDR3 length is 15 residues. Germline V gene sequence: CDR1 SGHDT, CDR2 YYEEEE. The CDR3 loop reads CASSLALAGYNEQFF. For the CDR3, the DNA is TGTGCCAGCAGCTTGGCTCTAGCGGGATACAATGAGCAGTTCTTC.

The V gene is TRBV7-2, the J gene TRBJ1-2, with 7 bases lining up with TRBD1. Trimming at V came to 5 bases and at J to 4 bases, leaving 10 bases not matched to a gene. Germline CDR1 and CDR2: SGHTA and FQGNSA. This CDR3 is 15 amino acids long. The CDR3 region has the DNA TGTGCCAGCAGCCTAACCGGGCAGGGGGGCTATGGCTACACCTTC. It encodes CASSLTGQGGYGYTF.

V gene TRBV5-5 combines with J gene TRBJ1-1; 7 bases line up with TRBD1. Per germline, CDR1 SGHKS and CDR2 YYEKEE (reference sequence). The CDR3 totals 16 residues. V shed 0 bases, J shed 5 bases, and the junction held 10 bases outside the gene matches. CDR3 in DNA: TGTGCCAGCAGCTTGGGGCCGGAGGCAGGGGGGACTGAAGCTTTCTTT. Its protein is CASSLGPEAGGTEAFF.

DNA of the CDR3: TGTGCCAGCAGCCCCCGGGACTCCACCAATGAGCAGTTCTTC. Its translation is CASSPRDSTNEQFF. This rearrangement joins TRBV6-2 or TRBV6-3 to TRBJ2-1, with D possibly being TRBD2 (6 bases). From germline, CDR1 is MNHEY and CDR2 SVGEGT. This CDR3 spans 14 amino acids. Trimming shortened V by 6 bases and J by 6 bases, and 15 bases separated the two germline ends.

The chain employs TRBV5-4 and TRBJ1-3; D gene unclear. Trimming cost V 1 base and J 4 bases, with 18 bases left between them. Germline V gene lookup returns CDR1 SGHNT and CDR2 YYREEE (reference sequence). This CDR3 region has 17 residues. The CDR3, as DNA: TGTGCCAGCAGCTTGTGGTCCGGAAATATTGGCGGAAACACCATATATTTT. It specifies CASSLWSGNIGGNTIYF.

The chain joins TRBV18 to TRBJ2-1, with no clear D. Per germline, CDR1 KGHSH and CDR2 LQKENI. V was shortened by 2 bases and J by 11 bases, with 19 bases between the two germline ends. CDR3 length equals 15 residues. The CDR3 nucleotides read TGTGCCAGCTCACCAAGTCTTTCCAGGCTACCACAGCAGTTCTTC. Amino acids: CASSPSLSRLPQQFF. Using reference TRBV18 and TRBJ2-1 for the parts outside the CDR3, the full variable domain is NAGVMQNPRHLVRRRGQEARLRCSPMKGHSHVYWYRQLPEEGLKFMVYLQKENIIDESGMPKERFSAEFPKEGPSILRIQQVVRGDSAAYFCASSPSLSRLPQQFFGPGTRLTVL.

This clone was observed a single time. This chain links TRBV5-6 with TRBJ2-1; D may correspond to TRBD1 or TRBD2 (6 bases each). V lost 0 bases to trimming and J lost 5 bases, with 15 bases between them. Germline V gene data show CDR1 as SGHDT and CDR2 as YYEEEE. The CDR3 length is 16 residues. CDR3 nucleotides: TGTGCCAGCAGCTTGGGGTTACAGGGAGGAAACAATGAGCAGTTCTTC. Translated, it gives CASSLGLQGGNNEQFF.

The genes are TRBV25-1 and TRBJ1-4, with D hard to call. This CDR3 comprises 14 residues. Germline V gene sequence: CDR1 MGHDK, CDR2 SYGVNS. Trimming removed 3 bases at V and 8 bases at J, with 13 bases between. The CDR3 sequence: CASSDRLTEEKLFF. DNA of the CDR3: TGTGCCAGCAGTGATAGGTTGACTGAAGAAAAACTGTTTTTT. Filled out from reference TRBV25-1 and TRBJ1-4, the complete variable domain reads EADIYQTPRYLVIGTGKKITLECSQTMGHDKMYWYQQDPGMELHLIHYSYGVNSTEKGDLSSESTVSRIRTEHFPLTLESARPSHTSQYLCASSDRLTEEKLFFGSGTQLSVL.

V gene TRBV5-1 combines with J gene TRBJ2-7, with D perhaps TRBD1 or TRBD2 (5 bases each). The length of the CDR3 is 15 residues. Trimming stripped 4 bases from V and 2 bases from J, with 16 bases between. The V gene's germline CDR1 is SGHRS and CDR2 YFSETQ. The chain's CDR3 is CASSRDGTSTYEQYF. CDR3 nucleotide sequence: TGCGCCAGCAGCCGTGACGGGACCTCTACCTACGAGCAGTACTTC.

The chain is built from TRBV9 and TRBJ2-7; 9 bases map to TRBD1. This CDR3 has 14 residues. CDR1 is SGDLS and CDR2 is YYNGEE in the germline V gene. V was clipped by 0 bases and J by 3 bases; unmatched bases: 1. The CDR3 is CASSVGTGDYEQYF. The DNA for the CDR3 is TGTGCCAGCAGCGTAGGGACAGGGGACTACGAGCAGTACTTC.

This chain links TRBV9 with TRBJ2-7, with TRBD1 identical over 9 bases. This CDR3 has 14 amino acids. CDR1 and CDR2 from the germline V gene are SGDLS and YYNGEE. V gave up 6 bases and J gave up 2 bases; unmatched junction bases: 6. CDR3 in amino acids: CASNSGQGAYEQYF. The CDR3 DNA follows: TGTGCCAGCAACTCGGGACAGGGTGCCTACGAGCAGTACTTC.

V is TRBV12-3 or TRBV12-4 and J is TRBJ2-7, with 8 bases fitting TRBD2. This CDR3 is built from 13 residues. After removal of 5 bases from V and 11 bases from J, the junction contained 11 bases not matched to a gene. The CDR3 DNA sequence: TGTGCCAGCAGTCGAGATCCCAGCGGGGGAAAGTACTTC. As protein: CASSRDPSGGKYF.

This clone came up a few times. V is TRBV9 and J is TRBJ1-2; the D is unclear. The germline CDR1 and CDR2 sequences are SGDLS and YYNGEE. V shed 4 bases and J shed 7 bases, with 17 bases lying between them. The CDR3 has 14 residues. DNA for the CDR3: TGTGCCAGCAGCCCATGGGTGGCCTCGGGTGGCTACACCTTC. It codes for CASSPWVASGGYTF.

The gene calls are TRBV5-4 and TRBJ2-7; 8 nucleotides line up with TRBD1. The CDR3 extends over 14 amino acids. Germline V gene lookup returns CDR1 SGHNT and CDR2 YYREEE (reference sequence). J lost 2 bases, V lost 4 bases, and 5 bases had no gene match. This CDR3 is CASSLAGQAYEQYF. The DNA for the CDR3 is TGTGCCAGCAGCCTTGCGGGACAGGCCTACGAGCAGTACTTC.

This clone has just a few counts. This sequence joins TRBV19 and TRBJ2-1; TRBD2 matches 8 bases. This CDR3 is built from 15 residues. V was pared by 5 bases and J by 7 bases, with 10 bases of the junction left unmatched. Germline CDR1 LNHDA, CDR2 SQIVND (reference sequence). Here the CDR3 DNA reads TGTGCCAGTAGTCCGAGAAGCGGGAGTTTAAATGAGCAGTTCTTC. This translates into CASSPRSGSLNEQFF.

This clone was recorded a few times. DNA of the CDR3: TGTGCCAGCAGCTTAACTTCCAGCTCGGGCCTGGACTATGGCTACACCTTC. As protein: CASSLTSSSGLDYGYTF. The chain is built from TRBV7-3 and TRBJ1-2; D unresolved. V was clipped by 0 bases and J by 3 bases, with 17 bases between them. This CDR3 comprises 17 residues. CDR1 SGHTA and CDR2 FQGTGA come from the germline V gene.

The rearrangement uses TRBV3-1 (or the pseudogene TRBV3-2) and TRBJ2-7; the match to TRBD2 covers 12 bases. This CDR3 has 17 amino acids. The J segment lost 3 bases and the V segment lost 4 bases, leaving 10 bases of the junction unmatched. CDR1 LGHDT and CDR2 YNNKEL come from the germline V gene (reference sequence). CDR3 DNA sequence: TGTGCCAGCAGCCCCCCTGGACTAGCGGGGTACTACTACGAGCAGTACTTC. It codes for CASSPPGLAGYYYEQYF.

The V gene is TRBV5-1, the J gene TRBJ1-1; D gene ambiguous. Germline V gene sequence: CDR1 SGHRS, CDR2 YFSETQ. CDR3 length: 12 residues. V shed 2 bases and J shed 5 bases, with 7 bases lying between them. The CDR3: CASSFQGTEAFF. CDR3 in DNA: TGCGCCAGCAGCTTTCAAGGGACTGAAGCTTTCTTT.

The V and J genes are TRBV9 and TRBJ2-2; TRBD2 aligns across 10 bases. This CDR3 region has 17 residues. Germline V gives CDR1 SGDLS, CDR2 YYNGEE. V lost 4 bases and J lost 1; bases outside the gene matches: 7. CDR3 loop: CASSPISGRGNTGELFF. The CDR3 DNA is TGTGCCAGCAGCCCAATCAGCGGGAGGGGGAACACCGGGGAGCTGTTTTTT.

The chain combines TRBV7-8 with TRBJ2-5; D tentatively fits TRBD1 or TRBD2 (5 bases each). V was pared by 4 bases and J by 5 bases, with 14 bases between. Germline CDR1 is SGHVS and CDR2 is FQNEAQ. This CDR3 is 14 amino acids long. The CDR3 DNA follows: TGTGCCAGCAGCTCCCTTCGGGGCGCCGAGACCCAGTACTTC. Protein product: CASSSLRGAETQYF.

The V gene is TRBV29-1, the J gene TRBJ2-3; tentative D call: TRBD2 (6 bases). The CDR3 has 15 amino acids. Trimming removed 6 bases from V and 3 bases from J, with 19 bases in between. Germline CDR1 is SQVTM and CDR2 is ANQGSEA. The CDR3 coding sequence is TGCAGCGTCACCGGGGGACGGAGGAGGACAGATACGCAGTATTTT. It specifies CSVTGGRRRTDTQYF.

The chain is built from TRBV7-2 and TRBJ2-5; no reliable D call. The CDR3 spans 13 residues. Germline V lookup: CDR1 SGHTA, CDR2 FQGNSA. The V end lost 2 bases, the J end lost 0 bases, and 4 bases lay between the germline ends. For the CDR3, the DNA is TGTGCCAGCAGCTTATCCCACCAAGAGACCCAGTACTTC. Translating gives CASSLSHQETQYF. Full variable domain (remainder filled in from reference TRBV7-2 and TRBJ2-5): GAGVSQSPSNKVTEKGKDVELRCDPISGHTALYWYRQSLGQGLEFLIYFQGNSAPDKSGLPSDRFSAERTGGSVSTLTIQRTQQEDSAVYLCASSLSHQETQYFGPGTRLLVL.

The chain is built from TRBV5-6 and TRBJ2-1; 7 bases are a match to TRBD2. Germline assignment: CDR1 SGHDT and CDR2 YYEEEE. The CDR3 spans 16 residues. J lost 2 bases, V lost 0 bases, and 5 bases had no gene match. The CDR3: CASSLAALAAYNEQFF. The CDR3 bases are TGTGCCAGCAGCTTGGCCGCGCTAGCGGCCTACAATGAGCAGTTCTTC.

This sequence joins TRBV2 and TRBJ2-5; D might be TRBD1 or TRBD2, each matching 5 bases. The V end lost 2 bases, the J end lost 9 bases, and 16 bases lay between the germline ends. This CDR3 has 14 amino acids. CDR1 and CDR2 from the germline V gene are SNHLY and FYNNEI. The CDR3 nucleotides are TGTGCCAGCAGTGAATTGCAGGGTGGGGGTGCCCAGTACTTC. The encoded protein is CASSELQGGGAQYF.

The chain couples TRBV9 to TRBJ2-3, with TRBD2 identical over 10 bases. Germline V gene sequence: CDR1 SGDLS, CDR2 YYNGEE. The CDR3 is 18 residues long. Losses at the gene ends were 0 bases for V and 0 bases for J; bases not matched to a gene: 7. CDR3 DNA sequence: TGTGCCAGCAGCGTAGCTCCGACTAGCGGGTCTAGCACAGATACGCAGTATTTT. Its translation is CASSVAPTSGSSTDTQYF.